This is a list of T cell receptor beta chains from one sample in a study of cytomegalovirus exposure and HLA in healthy donors. Libraries were prepared by immunoSEQ multiplex PCR; TCRdb keeps only in-frame clonotypes and omits some of them. The sample consists of 150,000 to 200,000 clones, 88% of them appearing once. Sample: PBMCs. These receptors were obtained from a young man in good health and CMV-seronegative. CDR3s include the opening cysteine and the closing phenylalanine or tryptophan. The D gene is left open where the match is weak. Not every row has a clone size; where given, it reads once, few, many or a size class.

abundance	d_gene	v_gene	j_gene	CDR3aa	CDR3nt
.	TRBD1	TRBV5-4	TRBJ2-1	CASSSTGTGGIKQFF	TGTGCCAGCAGCTCAACCGGGACAGGGGGCATCAAGCAGTTCTTC
.	.	TRBV25-1	TRBJ1-1	CASSLPFGGKTEAFF	TGTGCCAGCAGCCTTCCTTTTGGGGGGAAAACTGAAGCTTTCTTT
.	TRBD2	TRBV5-6	TRBJ2-7	CASSFELAGAYEQYF	TGTGCCAGCAGCTTTGAGCTAGCGGGAGCCTACGAGCAGTACTTC
.	.	TRBV10-1	TRBJ2-7	CASSESTDRGEQYF	TGCGCCAGCAGTGAGTCGACCGATCGCGGGGAGCAGTACTTC
once	TRBD1	TRBV4-1	TRBJ2-7	CASSYRDSSYEQYF	TGCGCCAGCAGCTACCGGGACAGCTCCTACGAGCAGTACTTC
.	.	TRBV6-1	TRBJ2-1	CASPRYNEQFF	TGTGCCAGCCCGCGTTACAATGAGCAGTTCTTC
.	TRBD1	TRBV29-1	TRBJ2-7	CSVYVPGQGVEQYF	TGCAGCGTCTATGTACCGGGACAGGGGGTCGAGCAGTACTTC
.	.	TRBV28	TRBJ1-1	CASSLGSGYAEAFF	TGTGCCAGCAGTTTGGGGTCGGGATACGCTGAAGCTTTCTTT
.	.	TRBV6-5	TRBJ1-3	CASRLGALRGNTIYF	TGTGCCAGCAGGTTGGGGGCTTTGCGAGGAAACACCATATATTTT
.	TRBD2	TRBV5-6	TRBJ2-1	CASSLGSSGNYNEQFF	TGTGCCAGCAGCTTGGGGAGTAGCGGGAACTACAATGAGCAGTTCTTC
.	.	TRBV6-5	TRBJ2-5	CASSLRVGMETQYF	TGTGCCAGCAGCCTACGGGTCGGGATGGAGACCCAGTACTTC
.	.	TRBV19	TRBJ2-1	CASSTTRNNEQFF	TGTGCCAGTAGTACAACTAGAAACAATGAGCAGTTCTTC
.	TRBD2	TRBV9	TRBJ2-1	CASEASGFHTNEQFF	TGTGCCAGCGAGGCTAGCGGGTTCCATACTAATGAGCAGTTCTTC
.	TRBD1	TRBV6-5	TRBJ1-2	CASSRTGYGYTF	TGTGCCAGCAGCAGGACAGGGTACGGCTACACCTTC
.	TRBD1	TRBV28	TRBJ1-5	CASRSSQGAGQPQHF	TGTGCCAGCAGGTCCTCACAGGGGGCGGGCCAGCCCCAGCATTTT
many	.	TRBV11-3	TRBJ2-2	CASSLAAGGTGELFF	TGTGCCAGCAGCTTGGCAGCGGGCGGCACCGGGGAGCTGTTTTTT
once	.	TRBV19	TRBJ2-7	CASSDQVGPLSSYEQYF	TGTGCCAGTAGCGATCAAGTTGGGCCCCTAAGCTCCTACGAGCAGTACTTC
once	.	TRBV7-9	TRBJ2-2	CASSLEFSPGELFF	TGTGCCAGCAGCTTAGAGTTTAGCCCCGGGGAGCTGTTTTTT
.	.	TRBV7-9	TRBJ2-5	CASSEGGRYQETQYF	TGTGCCAGCAGCGAGGGAGGCAGGTACCAAGAGACCCAGTACTTC
.	TRBD1	TRBV2	TRBJ1-6	CASSIDRGDSPLHF	TGTGCCAGCAGTATCGACAGGGGAGATTCACCCCTCCACTTT
once	.	TRBV5-4	TRBJ1-1	CASSLDSIEAFF	TGTGCCAGCAGCCTAGACTCTATTGAAGCTTTCTTT
.	.	TRBV29-1	TRBJ2-1	CSVPGYNEQFF	TGCAGCGTTCCGGGGTACAATGAGCAGTTCTTC
.	TRBD1	TRBV6-6	TRBJ1-4	CASSNFVGTGDEKLFF	TGTGCCAGCAGTAATTTCGTAGGGACAGGGGACGAAAAACTGTTTTTT
.	.	TRBV29-1	TRBJ2-7	CSVVGQGLTYEQYF	TGCAGCGTTGTTGGGCAGGGCTTAACCTACGAGCAGTACTTC
few	.	TRBV5-1	TRBJ2-7	CASSPGQTPGEQYF	TGCGCCAGCAGCCCCGGCCAGACCCCGGGCGAGCAGTACTTC
once	.	TRBV11-2	TRBJ2-7	CASSFTGVGYEQYF	TGTGCCAGCAGCTTTACGGGGGTAGGCTACGAGCAGTACTTC
.	.	TRBV5-4	TRBJ1-6	CASSLPGFIDSPLHF	TGTGCCAGCAGCTTGCCAGGGTTTATAGATTCACCCCTCCACTTT
.	.	TRBV5-1	TRBJ1-2	CASSLAGVYGYTF	TGCGCCAGCAGCTTGGCTGGAGTCTATGGCTACACCTTC
.	.	TRBV7-9	TRBJ2-4	CASSLDIAKNIQYF	TGTGCCAGCAGCTTAGACATAGCCAAAAACATTCAGTACTTC
.	.	TRBV27	TRBJ2-7	CASSLLGRYEQYF	TGTGCCAGCAGTTTACTGGGGAGATACGAGCAGTACTTC
.	.	TRBV18	TRBJ1-2	CASSPPSTRDYGYTF	TGTGCCAGCTCACCACCATCTACCCGGGACTATGGCTACACCTTC
.	TRBD2	TRBV15	TRBJ2-1	CATSREREAYNEQFF	TGTGCCACCAGCAGAGAGCGGGAGGCCTACAATGAGCAGTTCTTC
.	TRBD2	TRBV5-1	TRBJ2-7	CASSYQDSGLDTYEQYF	TGCGCCAGCAGCTACCAAGATTCGGGACTAGACACCTACGAGCAGTACTTC
once	.	TRBV4-1	TRBJ2-3	CASGPSSTDTQYF	TGCGCCAGCGGGCCCTCTAGCACAGATACGCAGTATTTT
.	.	TRBV5-1	TRBJ2-1	CASSLGAGAETEFF	TGCGCCAGCAGCTTAGGGGCTGGTGCGGAAACCGAGTTCTTC
.	TRBD1	TRBV5-1	TRBJ2-2	CASSLGTGYTGELFF	TGCGCCAGCAGCTTGGGGACAGGGTACACCGGGGAGCTGTTTTTT
few	.	TRBV10-1	TRBJ1-1	CASSESQSIYTEAFF	TGCGCCAGCAGTGAGTCACAGAGTATATACACTGAAGCTTTCTTT
once	.	TRBV5-6	TRBJ1-1	CASSLSNWGPNTEAFF	TGTGCCAGCAGCCTTTCAAATTGGGGCCCGAACACTGAAGCTTTCTTT
.	TRBD1	TRBV6-6	TRBJ1-2	CASSRGQGYTPYF	TGTGCCAGCAGCCGCGGACAGGGCTACACTCCCTACTTC
.	TRBD2	TRBV30	TRBJ2-3	CAWSGPAGGLGTDTQYF	TGTGCCTGGAGTGGCCCAGCGGGGGGGCTTGGCACAGATACGCAGTATTTT
once	.	TRBV12-2	TRBJ1-1	CASRSQRRQNNTEAFF	TGTGCAAGTCGCTCCCAACGACGACAGAATAACACTGAAGCTTTCTTT